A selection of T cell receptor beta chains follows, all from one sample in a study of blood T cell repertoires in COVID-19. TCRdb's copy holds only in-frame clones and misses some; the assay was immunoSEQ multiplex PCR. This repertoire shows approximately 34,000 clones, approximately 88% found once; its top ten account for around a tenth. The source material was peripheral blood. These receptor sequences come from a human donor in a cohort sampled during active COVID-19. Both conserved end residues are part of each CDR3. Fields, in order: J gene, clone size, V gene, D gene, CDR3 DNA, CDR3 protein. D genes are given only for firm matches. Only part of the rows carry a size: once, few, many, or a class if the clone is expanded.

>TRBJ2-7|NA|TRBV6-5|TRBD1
TGTGCCAGCAGGTACCGGGACAGGGGGGGATCCTACGAGCAGTACTTC
CASRYRDRGGSYEQYF
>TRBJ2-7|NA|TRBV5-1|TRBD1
TGCGCCAGCGTCCGACGGCCGGGACAGGGCTCCTACGAGCAGTACTTC
CASVRRPGQGSYEQYF
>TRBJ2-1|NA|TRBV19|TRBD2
TGTGCCAGTAGTATGACAAGCGGGGGCCGAGGGAATGAGCAGTTCTTC
CASSMTSGGRGNEQFF
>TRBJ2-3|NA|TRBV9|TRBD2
TGTGCCAGCAGCGTAGGGTCTAGCGGGAGCCCCACAGATACGCAGTATTTT
CASSVGSSGSPTDTQYF
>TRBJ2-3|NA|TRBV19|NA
TGTGCCAGTAGTATAGATGCGGGGCGCACAGATACGCAGTATTTT
CASSIDAGRTDTQYF
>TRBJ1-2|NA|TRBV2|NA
TGTGCCAGCAGAAGTTATCCGGACACCCTGAGGAACTATGGCTACACCTTC
CASRSYPDTLRNYGYTF
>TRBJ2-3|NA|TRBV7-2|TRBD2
TGTGCCAGCAGCTTAATGGGACTAGCGGGAGCGGATACGCAGTATTTT
CASSLMGLAGADTQYF
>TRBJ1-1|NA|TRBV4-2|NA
TGTGCCAGCAGCCAAGAAGGGGCAGGGGACACTGAAGCTTTCTTT
CASSQEGAGDTEAFF
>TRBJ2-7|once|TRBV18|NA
TGTGCCAGCTCACCGGGACTCCCCGAGCAGTACTTC
CASSPGLPEQYF
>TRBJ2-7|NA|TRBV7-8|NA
TGTGCCAGCAGCTTGGCGGGAATTTCCTACGAGCAGTACTTC
CASSLAGISYEQYF
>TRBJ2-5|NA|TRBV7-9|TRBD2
TGTGCCAGCAGCCTCGGACTAGCGGGGCAACACCAAGAGACCCAGTACTTC
CASSLGLAGQHQETQYF
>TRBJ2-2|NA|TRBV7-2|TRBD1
TGTGCCAGCAGCTTAGTCACAGGGGGGAACGGGGAGCTGTTTTTT
CASSLVTGGNGELFF
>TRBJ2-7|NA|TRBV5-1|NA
TGCGCCAGCAGCTCTTTGACTATTAATGGCGAGCAGTACTTC
CASSSLTINGEQYF